Below are 11 T cell receptor beta chains sequenced from a single sample in a study of response to subunit inactivated influenza vaccine. Using its own MiXCR run on the RT-PCR reads, TCRdb lists one record per CDR3 protein. Among approximately 530,000 distinct CDR3 sequences listed, less than 7.5% were seen once. The source material was PBMCs from blood, sampled around 25 months after vaccination. The receptors stem from a man in his fifties or sixties who received an inactivated influenza vaccine.

This clonotype was found many times. The V call is TRBV12-3 or TRBV12-4, the J call TRBJ2-3, with D tentatively TRBD1 (6 bases). Trimming cost V 8 bases and J 1 base, with 13 bases left between them. This CDR3 has 14 residues. The CDR3 region has the DNA TGTGCCAGCCAGGGGTTTGTGGGCACAGATACGCAGTATTTT. Its translation: CASQGFVGTDTQYF.

In its sample, this clonotype was seen many times. The chain recombines TRBV6-2 or TRBV6-3 with TRBJ2-1; no reliable D call. The CDR3 spans 15 residues. The V and J ends lost 5 bases and 0 bases respectively, with 11 bases between them. CDR1 and CDR2 (germline): MNHEY, SVGEGT. The DNA of the CDR3 is TGTGCCAGCAGTAAGGAGTGGGGCTCCTACAATGAGCAGTTCTTC. Its translation: CASSKEWGSYNEQFF.

A remark on this clonotype: This may arise from a read error, as a much more abundant clone is one base away. The rearrangement links TRBV12-3 or TRBV12-4 to TRBJ2-2, with D tentatively TRBD1 (6 bases). V was pared by 7 bases and J by 6 bases, with 15 bases between. The CDR3 is 14 amino acids. The CDR3 nucleotides are TGTGCCAGCATAAGGACAGCCTGCTCCGGGGAGCTGTTTTTT. It codes for CASIRTACSGELFF.

This clonotype was picked up many times. The genes are TRBV5-1 and TRBJ2-1; D is unclear. Germline-derived CDR1 and CDR2 are SGHRS and YFSETQ. The CDR3 runs to 13 residues. Trimming shortened V by 2 bases and J by 5 bases, and 8 bases separated the two germline ends. The CDR3 coding sequence is TGCGCCAGCAGCTTTTTAATTAACAATGAGCAGTTCTTC. This translates into CASSFLINNEQFF.

This chain uses TRBV4-3 with TRBJ2-1; 10 nucleotides match TRBD2. J was trimmed by 3 bases and V by 4 bases; bases with no gene match: 9. The CDR3 consists of 17 residues. CDR1 is LGHNA, CDR2 YSLEER, per germline. This CDR3 reads CASSRGVAGGIYNEQFF. CDR3 nucleotides: TGCGCCAGCAGCCGGGGGGTAGCGGGAGGCATCTACAATGAGCAGTTCTTC.

This clonotype has a handful of counts. V is TRBV12-3 or TRBV12-4 and J is TRBJ2-7; D call uncertain. Trimming removed 1 base at V and 5 bases at J, with 6 bases between. There are 12 residues in the CDR3. CDR3 protein: CASSLGDHEQYF. The CDR3 coding sequence is TGTGCCAGCAGTTTAGGCGACCACGAGCAGTACTTC.

The table lists this clonotype with many counts. This chain joins TRBV28 and TRBJ2-1; 9 bases line up with TRBD1. Losses at the gene ends were 6 bases for V and 4 bases for J; bases not matched to a gene: 7. Germline V gene data show CDR1 as MDHEN and CDR2 as SYDVKM. This CDR3 has 15 amino acids. The CDR3 nucleotides are TGTGCCAGCAGCCCGGGACAGGGAGGTTACAATGAGCAGTTCTTC. It translates to CASSPGQGGYNEQFF. The full variable domain, its missing parts supplied by reference TRBV28 and TRBJ2-1, is DVKVTQSSRYLVKRTGEKVFLECVQDMDHENMFWYRQDPGLGLRLIYFSYDVKMKEKGDIPEGYSVSREKKERFSLILESASTNQTSMYLCASSPGQGGYNEQFFGPGTRLTVL.

V usage is TRBV20-1 and J usage is TRBJ1-5; 8 bases agree with TRBD1. The junction had 13 bases not matched to a gene; V was cut back by 3 bases and J by 9 bases. This CDR3 has 15 residues. Germline CDR1 is DFQATT and CDR2 is SNEGSKA (reference sequence). The CDR3: CSASSGQGRMRPQHF. The CDR3 DNA reads TGCAGTGCTAGTTCCGGACAGGGTCGGATGCGGCCCCAGCATTTT.

This clonotype was counted between two and nine times. The chain couples TRBV5-5 to TRBJ2-7; 9 bases align to TRBD2. This CDR3 is 15 amino acids long. After removal of 0 bases from V and 3 bases from J, the junction contained 4 bases not matched to a gene. Germline V gene sequence: CDR1 SGHKS, CDR2 YYEKEE (reference sequence). Here the CDR3 reads CASSLEGSGGYEQYF. CDR3 DNA: TGTGCCAGCAGCTTGGAAGGTAGCGGGGGCTACGAGCAGTACTTC.

The V call is TRBV6-1, the J call TRBJ2-1; 7 bases are shared with TRBD2. This CDR3 has 13 amino acids. Trimming took 7 bases from V and 9 from J; bases not matched to a gene: 9. Germline CDR1 and CDR2: MNHNS and SASEGT. CDR3 coding DNA: TGTGCCAGCACTAGCGGAAGCATGGGTGAGCAGTTCTTC. Translating it yields CASTSGSMGEQFF.

This clonotype was seen more than once but under ten times. The J gene is TRBJ2-7, the V gene TRBV5-1; D unclear. CDR1 SGHRS and CDR2 YFSETQ come from the germline V gene. The V gene lost 1 base and the J gene lost 2 bases, with 10 bases spanning the gap. This CDR3 spans 14 amino acids. CDR3 nucleotide sequence: TGCGCCAGCAGCTTGACGGACGGACCCTACGAGCAGTACTTC. Translation gives CASSLTDGPYEQYF.